This T cell receptor beta chain was identified during a study of PD-1 blockade in mismatch repair-deficient tumors. This CDR3 has 13 residues. The germline CDR1 and CDR2 sequences are SGHTA and FQGTGA. V lost 5 bases and J lost 2, with 4 bases in between. Assay used: immunoSEQ multiplex PCR; TCRdb lists only in-frame clones, some missing. The data show 80,000 to 100,000 clones, approximately 84% seen once. The V gene is TRBV7-3, the J gene TRBJ2-6; D remains ambiguous. This TCR came from an adult with mismatch repair-deficient cancer. Material: peripheral blood, obtained 12 weeks after starting pembrolizumab. The CDR3 loop reads CASSPAGANVLTF. CDR3 in DNA: TGTGCCAGCAGCCCGGCTGGGGCCAACGTCCTGACTTTC.